Shown below are 17 T cell receptor beta chains from a single sample sequenced in a study of cytomegalovirus exposure and HLA in healthy donors. Vbeta (60) and Jbeta (13) primers were used in the PCR. The data were produced by immunoSEQ multiplex PCR, yet TCRdb's version contains in-frame clones alone and is incomplete. The sample has about 140,000 clones, around 80% seen once; the top ten hold about 2.2%. The sequenced material came from PBMCs. The source of these receptors is a man in his fifties in good health and CMV-seronegative.

The chain links TRBV14 to TRBJ1-1; D possibly corresponds to TRBD1 (6 bases). V lost 4 bases and J 0 bases, leaving 15 bases between the germline ends. The CDR3 totals 16 residues. CDR1 is SGHDN, CDR2 FVKESK, per germline. CDR3 loop: CASSRITGTMNTEAFF. DNA for the CDR3: TGTGCCAGCAGCCGCATTACAGGGACAATGAACACTGAAGCTTTCTTT.

This chain uses TRBV27 with TRBJ1-5; possible D gene TRBD1, 6 bases. Trimming left V 8 bases short and J 7 bases short, with 15 bases between. Germline V gene data show CDR1 as MNHEY and CDR2 as SMNVEV (reference sequence). The CDR3 sequence is 13 residues long. For the CDR3, the DNA is TGTGCCAGCTCAGGGGAATCACAGCAGCCCCAGCATTTT. It encodes CASSGESQQPQHF.

The V call is TRBV7-3, the J call TRBJ2-1; tentatively, D is TRBD1 (6 bases). The CDR3 extends over 16 amino acids. V shed 5 bases and J shed 6 bases, with 20 bases lying between them. Per the germline V gene, CDR1 is SGHTA and CDR2 is FQGTGA. For the CDR3, the DNA is TGTGCCAGCAGCACTCGGACAGCCCGTGAGGGCAATGAGCAGTTCTTC. This codes for CASSTRTAREGNEQFF.

The chain combines TRBV9 with TRBJ2-1; 9 positions agree with TRBD2. The V and J ends lost 4 bases and 7 bases, in that order; junction bases with no gene match: 12. Germline V gene data show CDR1 as SGDLS and CDR2 as YYNGEE. The CDR3 length is 16 residues. CDR3: CASSSLRTSVINEQFF. The CDR3 nucleotides are TGTGCCAGCAGCTCCCTTAGGACTAGCGTCATAAATGAGCAGTTCTTC.

The chain links TRBV7-8 to TRBJ1-5, with D possibly matching TRBD1 (5 bases). Germline V gives CDR1 SGHVS, CDR2 FQNEAQ. CDR3 length: 13 amino acids. The V gene lost 3 bases and the J gene lost 5 bases, with 8 bases spanning the gap. The CDR3 nucleotides read TGTGCCAGCAGCTTCGCGGGGGATCAGCCCCAGCATTTT. It encodes CASSFAGDQPQHF.

This chain joins TRBV7-3 and TRBJ2-3; 8 bases match TRBD2. Germline V CDR1 and CDR2: SGHTA, FQGTGA. The CDR3 is 16 amino acids. V shed 1 base, J shed 7 bases, and the junction held 10 bases outside the gene matches. The CDR3 DNA reads TGTGCCAGCAGCTTAATTTCAGCGGGAGTCGTAAATACGCAGTATTTT. Protein: CASSLISAGVVNTQYF. The whole variable domain, filled in from reference TRBV7-3 and TRBJ2-3, reads GAGVSQTPSNKVTEKGKYVELRCDPISGHTALYWYRQSLGQGPEFLIYFQGTGAADDSGLPNDRFFAVRPEGSVSTLKIQRTERGDSAVYLCASSLISAGVVNTQYFGPGTRLTVL.

This sequence joins TRBV30 and TRBJ2-3; a possible D gene is TRBD1 (5 bases). The CDR3 extends over 14 amino acids. Germline CDR1 GTSNPN, CDR2 SVGIG (reference sequence). The ends were cut back, 2 bases at V and 2 bases at J, with 11 bases in the middle. The CDR3 DNA reads TGTGCCTGGAGTTGGGGCACGAACACAGATACGCAGTATTTT. Its protein is CAWSWGTNTDTQYF.

This clone has only a few counts. The rearrangement links TRBV7-9 to TRBJ2-3; 7 nucleotides line up with TRBD2. Per the germline V gene, CDR1 is SEHNR and CDR2 is FQNEAQ (reference sequence). Unmatched junction bases numbered 9, after V lost 5 bases and J lost 10 bases. The CDR3 extends over 13 amino acids. In DNA form, the CDR3 reads TGTGCCAGCAGCCCCATCAAGCGGGGCCCGCAGTATTTT. This gives the protein CASSPIKRGPQYF. Complete variable domain (other parts from reference TRBV7-9 and TRBJ2-3): DTGVSQNPRHKITKRGQNVTFRCDPISEHNRLYWYRQTLGQGPEFLTYFQNEAQLEKSRLLSDRFSAERPKGSFSTLEIQRTEQGDSAMYLCASSPIKRGPQYFGPGTRLTVL.

This chain joins TRBV19 and TRBJ2-3; 10 nucleotides line up with TRBD1. This CDR3 region has 17 residues. V was pared by 7 bases and J by 2 bases, with 12 bases of the junction left unmatched. CDR1 and CDR2 (germline): LNHDA, SQIVND (reference sequence). The DNA for the CDR3 is TGTGCCAGTACTCCAACGGCCGGGACAGGGGCCACAGATACGCAGTATTTT. Its translation is CASTPTAGTGATDTQYF.

The V gene is TRBV7-6, the J gene TRBJ2-7; D call uncertain. CDR3 length: 12 amino acids. Germline values: CDR1 SGHVS, CDR2 FNYEAQ. Trimming took 5 bases from V and 6 from J, leaving 11 bases between them. The CDR3 loop is CASSPVPGEQYF. For the CDR3, the DNA is TGTGCCAGCAGCCCCGTCCCAGGCGAGCAGTACTTC.

As regards this clone: The junction differs from germline at one of its ends, possibly a read error. The rearrangement links TRBV4-2 to TRBJ2-2; TRBD2 matches at 7 bases. The germline CDR1 and CDR2 sequences are LGHNA and YNFKEQ. This CDR3 is 16 amino acids long. CDR3 DNA sequence: TGTGCCAGCACCCAAGGTCCTAGCGGGAACACCGGGGAGCTGTTTTTT. Protein: CASTQGPSGNTGELFF.

This chain joins TRBV7-2 and TRBJ1-5; TRBD1 is a possible D gene (5 bases). The germline V gene has CDR1 SGHTA and CDR2 FQGNSA. Trimming shortened V by 3 bases and J by 5 bases, and 8 bases separated the two germline ends. The CDR3 sequence is 13 residues long. CDR3 residues: CASSLGGDQPQHF. DNA for the CDR3: TGTGCCAGCAGCTTGGGAGGGGATCAGCCCCAGCATTTT. The full variable domain, rest sourced from reference TRBV7-2 and TRBJ1-5, is GAGVSQSPSNKVTEKGKDVELRCDPISGHTALYWYRQSLGQGLEFLIYFQGNSAPDKSGLPSDRFSAERTGGSVSTLTIQRTQQEDSAVYLCASSLGGDQPQHFGDGTRLSIL.

This clone occurred a few times. V gene TRBV7-9 combines with J gene TRBJ2-3; the D is unclear. Trimming left V 2 bases short and J 0 bases short, with 18 bases between. CDR3 length: 18 amino acids. CDR1 is SEHNR, CDR2 FQNEAQ, per germline (reference sequence). The CDR3 is CASSLYGSRGPSTDTQYF. In DNA form, the CDR3 reads TGTGCCAGCAGCTTATATGGTAGTCGAGGCCCTAGCACAGATACGCAGTATTTT.

This clone was observed a single time. The rearrangement links TRBV7-3 to TRBJ2-2; 13 positions agree with TRBD2. Losses at the gene ends were 0 bases for V and 2 bases for J; bases not matched to a gene: 9. The CDR3 runs to 20 residues. The germline CDR1 and CDR2 sequences are SGHTA and FQGTGA. This CDR3 is CASSLTGLAGVKGNTGELFF. DNA of the CDR3: TGTGCCAGCAGCTTAACTGGACTAGCGGGGGTAAAGGGAAACACCGGGGAGCTGTTTTTT.

The rearrangement joins TRBV11-3 to TRBJ1-2, with D possibly matching TRBD1 (6 bases). Germline values: CDR1 SGHNT, CDR2 YENEEA. This CDR3 region has 17 residues. Trimming pared 1 base from V and 2 bases from J, leaving 17 bases between. CDR3 sequence: CASSLGETGFTNYGYTF. CDR3 bases: TGTGCCAGCAGCTTAGGCGAAACAGGGTTTACAAACTATGGCTACACCTTC.

This chain uses TRBV5-8 with TRBJ2-7; weak D call: TRBD1 (5 bases). Looked up from germline, CDR1 is SGHTS and CDR2 is YDEGEE. V was trimmed by 4 bases and J by 3 bases, leaving 14 bases between them. The CDR3 totals 14 residues. CDR3 protein: CASSGRGYLYEQYF. CDR3 bases: TGTGCCAGCAGCGGAAGGGGATACCTCTACGAGCAGTACTTC.

The chain recombines TRBV30 with TRBJ1-1; a possible D gene is TRBD1 (5 bases). The CDR3 has 15 amino acids. CDR1 and CDR2 (germline): GTSNPN, SVGIG (reference sequence). Trimming took 7 bases from V and 2 from J, leaving 20 bases between them. In DNA, the CDR3 is TGTGCCTTCATATCCGGGGGAACCTCAAACACTGAAGCTTTCTTT. Translated: CAFISGGTSNTEAFF.